The text below deals with one TCR beta chain. The source of the sample is a study of glioma-infiltrating T cells after dendritic cell vaccination. Here immunoSEQ multiplex PCR was the method, and the copy in TCRdb shows in-frame clones only, minus some. The sample lists more than 95,000 clones, around 90% occurring once. Germline CDR1 and CDR2: SGHAT and FQNNGV. The CDR3 extends over 16 amino acids. Trimming took off 5 bases at V and 2 bases at J, with 16 bases between the two ends. Stated time point: after dendritic cell vaccination, including at tumor progression/relapse. Before vaccination, two weeks after the third vaccination, and at progression, PBMC were collected.

Sample: blood, taken after dendritic cell vaccination. The TCR sequence derives from a human donor with glioblastoma. V is TRBV11-2 and J is TRBJ1-3; TRBD1 is a possible D gene (5 bases). The DNA for the CDR3 is TGTGCCAGCAGCCCACTTTTGTGGGGGGCTGGAAACACCATATATTTT. Protein: CASSPLLWGAGNTIYF.